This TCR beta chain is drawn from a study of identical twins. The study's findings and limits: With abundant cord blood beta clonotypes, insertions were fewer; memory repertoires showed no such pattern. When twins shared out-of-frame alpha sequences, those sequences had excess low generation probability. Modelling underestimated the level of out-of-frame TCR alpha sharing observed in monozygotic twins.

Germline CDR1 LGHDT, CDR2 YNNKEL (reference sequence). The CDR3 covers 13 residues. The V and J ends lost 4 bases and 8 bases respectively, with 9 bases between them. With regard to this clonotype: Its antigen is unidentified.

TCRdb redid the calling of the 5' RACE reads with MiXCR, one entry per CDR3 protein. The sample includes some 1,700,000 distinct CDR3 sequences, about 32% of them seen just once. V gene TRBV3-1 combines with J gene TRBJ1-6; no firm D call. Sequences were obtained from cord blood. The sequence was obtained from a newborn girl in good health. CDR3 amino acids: CASSRAEDSPLHF. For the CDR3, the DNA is TGTGCCAGCAGCCGAGCAGAGGATTCACCCCTCCACTTT.